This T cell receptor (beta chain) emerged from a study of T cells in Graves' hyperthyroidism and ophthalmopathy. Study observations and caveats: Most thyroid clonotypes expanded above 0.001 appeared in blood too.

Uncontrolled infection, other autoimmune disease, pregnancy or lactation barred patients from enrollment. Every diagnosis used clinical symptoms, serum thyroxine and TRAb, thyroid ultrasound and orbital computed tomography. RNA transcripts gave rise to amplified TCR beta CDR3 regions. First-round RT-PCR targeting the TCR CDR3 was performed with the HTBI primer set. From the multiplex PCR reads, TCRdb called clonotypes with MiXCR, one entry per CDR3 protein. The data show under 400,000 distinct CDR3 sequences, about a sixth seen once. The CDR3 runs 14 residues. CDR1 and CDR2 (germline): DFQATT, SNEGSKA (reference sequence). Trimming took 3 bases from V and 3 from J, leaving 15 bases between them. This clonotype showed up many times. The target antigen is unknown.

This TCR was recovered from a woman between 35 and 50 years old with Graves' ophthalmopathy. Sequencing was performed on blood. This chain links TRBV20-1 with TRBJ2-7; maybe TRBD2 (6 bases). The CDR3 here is CSASVVADYYEQYF. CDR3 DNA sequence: TGCAGTGCTAGTGTGGTAGCGGATTACTACGAGCAGTACTTC.